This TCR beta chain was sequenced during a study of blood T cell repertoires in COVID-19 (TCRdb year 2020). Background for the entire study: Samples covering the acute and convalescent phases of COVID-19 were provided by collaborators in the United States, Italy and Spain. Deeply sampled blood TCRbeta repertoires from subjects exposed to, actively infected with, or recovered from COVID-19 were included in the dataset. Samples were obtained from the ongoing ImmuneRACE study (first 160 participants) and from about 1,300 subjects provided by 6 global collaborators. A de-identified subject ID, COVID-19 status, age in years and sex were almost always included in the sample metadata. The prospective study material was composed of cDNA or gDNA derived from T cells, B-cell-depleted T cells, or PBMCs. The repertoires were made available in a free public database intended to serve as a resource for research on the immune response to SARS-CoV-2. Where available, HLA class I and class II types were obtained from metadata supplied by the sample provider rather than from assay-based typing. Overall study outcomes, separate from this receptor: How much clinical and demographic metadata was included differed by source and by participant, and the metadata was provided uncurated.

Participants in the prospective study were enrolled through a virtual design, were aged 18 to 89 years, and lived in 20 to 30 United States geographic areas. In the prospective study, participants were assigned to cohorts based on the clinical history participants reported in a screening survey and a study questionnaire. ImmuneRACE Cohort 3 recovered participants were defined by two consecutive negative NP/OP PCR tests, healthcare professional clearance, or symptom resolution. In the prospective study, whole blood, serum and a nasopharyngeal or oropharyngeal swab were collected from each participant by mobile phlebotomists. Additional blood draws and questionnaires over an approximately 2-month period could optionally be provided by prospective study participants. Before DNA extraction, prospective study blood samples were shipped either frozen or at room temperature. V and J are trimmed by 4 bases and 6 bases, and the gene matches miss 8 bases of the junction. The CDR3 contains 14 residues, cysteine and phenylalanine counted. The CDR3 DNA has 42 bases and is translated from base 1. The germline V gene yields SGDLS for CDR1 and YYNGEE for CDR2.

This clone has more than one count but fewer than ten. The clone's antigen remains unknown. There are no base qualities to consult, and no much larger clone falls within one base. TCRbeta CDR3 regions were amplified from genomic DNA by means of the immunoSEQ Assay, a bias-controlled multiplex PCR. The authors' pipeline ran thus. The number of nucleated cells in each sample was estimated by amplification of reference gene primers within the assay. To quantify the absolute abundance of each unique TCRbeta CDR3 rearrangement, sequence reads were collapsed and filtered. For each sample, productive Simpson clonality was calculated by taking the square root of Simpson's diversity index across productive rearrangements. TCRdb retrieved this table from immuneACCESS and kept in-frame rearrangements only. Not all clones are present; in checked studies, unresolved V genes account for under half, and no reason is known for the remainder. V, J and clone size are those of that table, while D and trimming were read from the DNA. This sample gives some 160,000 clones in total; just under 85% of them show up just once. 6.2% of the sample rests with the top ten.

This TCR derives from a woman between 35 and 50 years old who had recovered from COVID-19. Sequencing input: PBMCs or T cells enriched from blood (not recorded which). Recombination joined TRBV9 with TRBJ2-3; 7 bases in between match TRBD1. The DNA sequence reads TGTGCCAGCAGCCCACGACAGGGTATGGATACGCAGTATTTT. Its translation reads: CASSPRQGMDTQYF.